This section outlines one TCR beta chain sequence together with its context. The antigen it binds to is not known. No base quality values were provided; no much bigger clone lies one nucleotide off. This record belongs to a study of metastatic and nonmetastatic thyroid tumors (dated by TCRdb to 2018 to 2020). About the study as a whole: Repertoires from peripheral blood and from tumor or nodule tissue samples of malignant and benign thyroid patients were compared. Broader findings and caveats from the paper: In both blood and tumor samples, TCR beta diversity was reported to be significantly higher in malignant tumors than in benign nodules.

CDR1 MDHEN and CDR2 SYDVKM are derived from the germline V gene. CDR3 length: 15 amino acids, cysteine to phenylalanine. Just the 45-base CDR3 DNA is kept, in frame starting at base 1. V drops 3 bases and J drops 16 bases, leaving 25 bases in between. None of the patients had been given any treatment before thyroid surgery. Using T-cell receptor beta sequencing, the study looked back at clinical samples from patients collected from the early 2010s to the late 2010s. Library construction relied on PCR. Sequencing was performed on an Illumina HiSeq 4000. High-throughput sequencing was used to profile the CDR3 region of the TCR beta-chain in every patient. For the original study's pipeline: A classifier to discriminate distant-metastatic papillary thyroid cancer patients was built from CDR3 differences across clinicopathological groups. The Shannon index was used to assess repertoire diversity, and the Morisita-Horn index was used to assess tumor-blood repertoire similarity. TCRdb reworked the public reads: Q25 trimming with fastp, MiXCR clone assembly, productive beta chains retained. The V and J calls follow TCRdb's processing rather than the paper's. This sample is represented by some 16,000 clones; 20% to 25% of them were singletons. Roughly an eighth of the sample is held by the ten biggest clonotypes.

This receptor chain uses TRBV28 and TRBJ1-5; too little of a D gene remains to name it. The clonotype was recovered from a male donor with papillary thyroid cancer or a benign thyroid nodule (not recorded which). Some clones in this sample may be carry-over from other donors' samples. The sequenced sample consisted of tumor tissue. The CDR3 protein is CASSFSTDGNQHQHF. The nucleotide sequence reads TGTGCCAGCAGTTTTTCCACCGACGGCAATCAGCACCAACATTTT.